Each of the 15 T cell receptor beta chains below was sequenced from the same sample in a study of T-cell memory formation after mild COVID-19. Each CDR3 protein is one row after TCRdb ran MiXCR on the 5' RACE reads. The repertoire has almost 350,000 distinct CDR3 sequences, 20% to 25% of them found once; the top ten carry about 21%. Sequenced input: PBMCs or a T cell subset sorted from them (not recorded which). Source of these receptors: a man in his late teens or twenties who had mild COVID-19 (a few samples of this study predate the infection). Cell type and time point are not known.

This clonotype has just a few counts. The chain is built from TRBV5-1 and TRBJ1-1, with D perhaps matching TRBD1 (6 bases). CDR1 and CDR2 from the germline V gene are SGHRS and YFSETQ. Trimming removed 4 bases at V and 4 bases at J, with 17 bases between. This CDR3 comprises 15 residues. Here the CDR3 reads CASSPNPGVGTEAFF. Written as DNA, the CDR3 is TGCGCCAGCAGCCCCAACCCAGGGGTGGGCACTGAAGCTTTCTTT.

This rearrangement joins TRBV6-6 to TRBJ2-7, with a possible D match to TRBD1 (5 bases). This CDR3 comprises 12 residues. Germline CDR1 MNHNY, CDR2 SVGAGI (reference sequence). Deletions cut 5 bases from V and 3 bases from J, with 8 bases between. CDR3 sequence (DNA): TGTGCCAGCAGTCAGGGATTCTACGAGCAGTACGTC. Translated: CASSQGFYEQYV.

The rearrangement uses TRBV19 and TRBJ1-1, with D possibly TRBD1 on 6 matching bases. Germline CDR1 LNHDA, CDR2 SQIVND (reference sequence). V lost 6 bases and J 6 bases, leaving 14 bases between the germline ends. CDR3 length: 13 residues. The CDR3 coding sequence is TGTGCCAGTAGGGGCGAGGGGGTCGCTGAAGCTTTCTTT. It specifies CASRGEGVAEAFF.

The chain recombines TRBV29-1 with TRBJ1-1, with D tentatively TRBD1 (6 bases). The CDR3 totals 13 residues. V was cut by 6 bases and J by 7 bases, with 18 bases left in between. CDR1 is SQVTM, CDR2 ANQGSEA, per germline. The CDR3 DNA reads TGCAGCGTAGACCTTGGGGGGGCGCTTGAAGCTTTCTTT. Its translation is CSVDLGGALEAFF.

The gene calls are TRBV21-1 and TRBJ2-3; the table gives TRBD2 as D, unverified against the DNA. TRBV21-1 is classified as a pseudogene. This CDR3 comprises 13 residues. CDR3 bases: TGTGCCTGCTGTTCGCGGGGTGAAGATACGCAGTATTTT. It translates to CACCSRGEDTQYF.

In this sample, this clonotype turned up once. The CDR3 sequence: CASSDGAGYDEQYF. CDR3 DNA: TGCGCCAGCAGTGACGGTGCTGGATACGACGAGCAGTACTTC. V gene TRBV10-1 combines with J gene TRBJ2-7; D is unclear. V lost 3 bases and J lost 5, with 14 bases in between. The CDR3 runs to 14 residues. CDR1 and CDR2 (germline): WNHNN, SYGVQD (reference sequence).

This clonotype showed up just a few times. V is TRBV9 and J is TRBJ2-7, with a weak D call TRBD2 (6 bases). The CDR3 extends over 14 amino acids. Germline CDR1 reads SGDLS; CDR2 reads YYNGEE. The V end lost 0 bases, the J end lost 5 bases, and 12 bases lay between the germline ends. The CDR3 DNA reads TGTGCCAGCAGCGTAGACCGGGAGAAGCACGAGCAGTACTTC. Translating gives CASSVDREKHEQYF.

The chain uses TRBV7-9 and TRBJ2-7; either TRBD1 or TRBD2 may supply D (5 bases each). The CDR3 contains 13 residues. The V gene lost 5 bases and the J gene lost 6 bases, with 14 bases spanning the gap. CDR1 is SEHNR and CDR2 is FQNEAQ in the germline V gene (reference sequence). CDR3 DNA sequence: TGTGCCAGCAGCCATTCTTCTGGGGGCGAGCAGTACGTC. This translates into CASSHSSGGEQYV.

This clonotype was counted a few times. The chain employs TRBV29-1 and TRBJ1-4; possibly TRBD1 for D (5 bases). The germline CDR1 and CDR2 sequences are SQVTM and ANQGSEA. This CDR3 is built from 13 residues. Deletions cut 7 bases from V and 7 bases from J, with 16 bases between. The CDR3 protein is CSGGFQSGEKLFF. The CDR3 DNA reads TGCAGCGGGGGGTTCCAATCGGGTGAAAAACTGTTTTTT.

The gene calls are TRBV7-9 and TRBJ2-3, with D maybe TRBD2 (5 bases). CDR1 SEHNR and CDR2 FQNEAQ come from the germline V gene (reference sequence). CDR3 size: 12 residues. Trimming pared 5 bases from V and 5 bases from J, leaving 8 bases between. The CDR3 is CASSNEGDTQYF. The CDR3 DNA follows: TGTGCCAGCAGCAACGAGGGAGATACGCAGTATTTT.

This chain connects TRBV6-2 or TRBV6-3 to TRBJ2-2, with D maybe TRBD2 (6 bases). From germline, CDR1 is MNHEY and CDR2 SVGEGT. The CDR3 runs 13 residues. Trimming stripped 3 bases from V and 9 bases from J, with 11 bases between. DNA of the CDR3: TGTGCCAGCAGTTATAGCGGAAGGAGGGAGCTGTTTTTT. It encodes CASSYSGRRELFF.

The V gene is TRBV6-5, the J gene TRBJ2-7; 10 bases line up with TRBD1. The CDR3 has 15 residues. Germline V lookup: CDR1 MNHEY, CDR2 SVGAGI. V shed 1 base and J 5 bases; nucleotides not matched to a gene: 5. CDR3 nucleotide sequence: TGTGCCAGCAGTTACTGGGGGACAGGGGTTAACGAGCAGTACTTC. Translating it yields CASSYWGTGVNEQYF.

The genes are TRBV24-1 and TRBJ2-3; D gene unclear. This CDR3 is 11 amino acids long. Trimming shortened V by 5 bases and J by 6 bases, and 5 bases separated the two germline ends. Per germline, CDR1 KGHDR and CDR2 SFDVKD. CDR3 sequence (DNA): TGTGCCACCAGTGTGTCTGATACGCAGTATTTT. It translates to CATSVSDTQYF.

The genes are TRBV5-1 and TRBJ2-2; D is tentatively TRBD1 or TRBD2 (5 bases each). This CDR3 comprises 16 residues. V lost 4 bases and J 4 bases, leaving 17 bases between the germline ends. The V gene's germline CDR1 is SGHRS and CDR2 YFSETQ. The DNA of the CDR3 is TGCGCCAGCAGCCGTGCCGGGGCCCGAGGCACCGGGGAGCTGTTTTTT. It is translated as CASSRAGARGTGELFF.

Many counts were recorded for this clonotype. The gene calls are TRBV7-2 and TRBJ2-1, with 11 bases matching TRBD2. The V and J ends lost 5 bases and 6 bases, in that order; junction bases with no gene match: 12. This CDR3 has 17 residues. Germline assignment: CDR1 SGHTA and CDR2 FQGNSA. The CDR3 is CASSPFLLTSGGNEQFF. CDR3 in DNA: TGTGCCAGCAGCCCATTTCTCCTAACTAGCGGGGGCAATGAGCAGTTCTTC.